This T cell receptor (beta chain) came from a study of blood T cell repertoires in COVID-19. Sequencing was performed with immunoSEQ multiplex PCR; in TCRdb, only in-frame clones are kept and a portion is missing. Here the sample spans about 170,000 clones, 65% to 85% being singletons. With 5 bases removed from V and 5 bases from J, the gap between germline ends came to 15 bases. The CDR3 runs to 14 residues. Germline assignment: CDR1 MDHEN and CDR2 SYDVKM. Sequenced sample: PBMCs or T cells enriched from blood (not recorded which). This receptor was taken from a woman in her 50s in a cohort exposed to, infected with or recovered from COVID-19 (not recorded which). This sequence joins TRBV28 and TRBJ2-5; a possible D gene is TRBD1 (7 bases). The CDR3 sequence is CASSTLQGRETQYF. The CDR3 coding sequence is TGTGCCAGCAGTACCCTACAGGGGAGGGAGACCCAGTACTTC.